The TCR beta chain under discussion was sequenced for a study of blood T cell repertoires in COVID-19. Study context: Acute and convalescent COVID-19 samples came from the United States, Italy and Spain. Sources were T cells, B-cell-depleted T cells, or PBMCs; the material itself was cDNA or gDNA.

Germline CDR1 and CDR2: LNHDA and SQIVND (reference sequence). The CDR3 contains 15 residues. The J segment lost 5 bases and the V segment lost 3 bases, leaving 10 bases of the junction unmatched. Under the authors' procedure: Amplification with reference gene primers provided the estimates of nucleated cell counts. Generated by immunoSEQ multiplex PCR, the TCRdb table keeps only in-frame clones and is missing some. V and J calls and clone size are as listed in that table; D and trimming were resolved from the DNA. This table holds approximately 300,000 clones, 89% found once. The chain recombines TRBV19 with TRBJ2-7; 7 nucleotides agree with TRBD1. This TCR was recovered from a man aged 18-30 years who had recovered from COVID-19. Sequenced: peripheral blood. The CDR3 coding sequence is TGTGCCAGTAGTATTATTGCCGACAGGGCCCACGAGCAGTACTTC. This translates into CASSIIADRAHEQYF.